Presented here are 18 T cell receptor beta chains from one specimen sequenced in a study of identifying expanded T cells in peripheral blood. This table comes from immunoSEQ multiplex PCR, and its TCRdb copy is limited to in-frame clones, with some not included. The table shows about 74,000 clones, with roughly four fifths occurring only once. Sequenced input: blood. Receptors originate from a person aged 18 to 75 in good health.

The CDR3 here is CSVDPAGNTDTQYF. The CDR3 region has the DNA TGCAGCGTTGATCCAGCGGGTAACACAGATACGCAGTATTTT. V and J are TRBV29-1 and TRBJ2-3, with TRBD2 as a possible D gene (6 bases). CDR3 size: 14 residues. The germline V gene encodes CDR1 SQVTM and CDR2 ANQGSEA. V dropped 3 bases and J dropped 2 bases, with 12 bases sitting between them.

The genes are TRBV9 and TRBJ2-3, with 9 bases identical to TRBD2. Trimming took 4 bases from V and 12 from J; bases not matched to a gene: 9. Per germline, CDR1 SGDLS and CDR2 YYNGEE. The CDR3 is 13 residues long. This CDR3 reads CASSTPGGTSQYF. CDR3 sequence (DNA): TGTGCCAGCAGCACCCCCGGCGGGACTAGCCAGTATTTT.

The rearrangement links TRBV27 to TRBJ2-1; 9 nucleotides match TRBD2. The V and J ends lost 5 bases and 0 bases, in that order; junction bases with no gene match: 2. Germline V gene data show CDR1 as MNHEY and CDR2 as SMNVEV (reference sequence). This CDR3 contains 15 residues. The CDR3 sequence: CASSASGDSYNEQFF. CDR3 bases: TGTGCCAGCAGTGCTAGCGGGGACTCCTACAATGAGCAGTTCTTC.

This chain connects TRBV5-1 to TRBJ2-7; tentative D call: TRBD1 (6 bases). The germline V gene has CDR1 SGHRS and CDR2 YFSETQ. The CDR3 runs 15 residues. The germline V and J ends were trimmed by 0 bases and 2 bases, with 12 bases remaining between them. The CDR3 here is CASSLEGRGAYEQYF. Here the CDR3 DNA reads TGCGCCAGCAGCTTGGAAGGCAGGGGCGCCTACGAGCAGTACTTC.

The chain uses TRBV2 and TRBJ1-5, with D possibly being TRBD1 (5 bases). Trimming cost V 6 bases and J 3 bases, with 9 bases left between them. Germline V lookup: CDR1 SNHLY, CDR2 FYNNEI. The CDR3 runs 13 residues. CDR3 nucleotide sequence: TGTGCCAGCAGCCCAGGGTACAATCAGCCCCAGCATTTT. It specifies CASSPGYNQPQHF.

The chain is built from TRBV6-5 and TRBJ2-7, with D perhaps matching TRBD2 (5 bases). This CDR3 spans 13 amino acids. V lost 6 bases to trimming and J lost 5 bases, with 14 bases between them. Germline loops: CDR1 MNHEY, CDR2 SVGAGI. CDR3 protein: CASRNSATHEQYF. The CDR3 DNA reads as TGTGCCAGCAGAAATAGCGCTACCCACGAGCAGTACTTC.

This chain connects TRBV7-3 to TRBJ2-3, with D hard to call. Germline loops: CDR1 SGHTA, CDR2 FQGTGA. V lost 2 bases and J lost 2, with 11 bases in between. This CDR3 spans 15 amino acids. CDR3 in amino acids: CASSLHPGSTDTQYF. The CDR3 DNA sequence: TGTGCCAGCAGCTTACATCCCGGGTCCACAGATACGCAGTATTTT.

For this clone: In the same sample, other DNA sequences code for this CDR3. The chain uses TRBV7-9 and TRBJ2-5; D not resolved. The germline V and J ends were trimmed by 1 base and 3 bases, with 3 bases remaining between them. There are 12 residues in the CDR3. Germline lookup yields CDR1 SEHNR and CDR2 FQNEAQ (reference sequence). In nucleotides, the CDR3 is TGTGCCAGCAGCTTAGTTGAAGAGACCCAGTACTTC. Translated: CASSLVEETQYF.

The chain joins TRBV10-3 to TRBJ2-4, with TRBD1 matching over 9 bases. Looked up from germline, CDR1 is ENHRY and CDR2 is SYGVKD. The CDR3 has 14 residues. J was trimmed by 6 bases and V by 5 bases; bases with no gene match: 5. The CDR3 sequence: CAISSGTGRNIQYF. The CDR3 coding sequence is TGTGCCATCAGTTCCGGGACAGGGCGAAACATTCAGTACTTC.

The chain recombines TRBV25-1 with TRBJ2-2; TRBD2 matches 8 bases. Germline V gene sequence: CDR1 MGHDK, CDR2 SYGVNS. After removal of 4 bases from V and 2 bases from J, the junction contained 6 bases not matched to a gene. The CDR3 is 16 amino acids. The CDR3 DNA reads as TGTGCCAGCAGTGGTTGGCGGGGGGCAAACACCGGGGAGCTGTTTTTT. This codes for CASSGWRGANTGELFF.

The chain uses TRBV5-4 and TRBJ2-3; D perhaps matches TRBD1 (5 bases). Germline CDR1 and CDR2: SGHNT and YYREEE (reference sequence). V was cut by 0 bases and J by 4 bases, with 6 bases left in between. CDR3 length: 13 residues. DNA of the CDR3: TGTGCCAGCAGCTTGGGGGGCTCAGATACGCAGTATTTT. The encoded protein is CASSLGGSDTQYF.

In this sample, this clone turned up a few times. Additional DNA sequences in this sample encode the identical CDR3. V gene TRBV5-4 combines with J gene TRBJ1-5, with D hard to call. The V end was cut by 2 bases, the J end by 4 bases, with 4 bases between. Germline CDR1 reads SGHNT; CDR2 reads YYREEE (reference sequence). This CDR3 contains 12 residues. The CDR3 bases are TGTGCCAGCAGCTTAGATAATCAGCCCCAGCATTTT. Residues: CASSLDNQPQHF. Supplemented by reference TRBV5-4 and TRBJ1-5, the full variable domain reads ETGVTQSPTHLIKTRGQQVTLRCSSQSGHNTVSWYQQALGQGPQFIFQYYREEENGRGNFPPRFSGLQFPNYSSELNVNALELDDSALYLCASSLDNQPQHFGDGTRLSIL.

The V and J genes are TRBV9 and TRBJ1-3; no firm D call. The CDR3 consists of 14 residues. V lost 0 bases and J 4 bases, leaving 8 bases between the germline ends. The germline gives CDR1 SGDLS, CDR2 YYNGEE. CDR3 amino acids: CASSVEVGGNTIYF. CDR3 DNA: TGTGCCAGCAGCGTAGAGGTTGGGGGAAACACCATATATTTT.

The rearrangement links TRBV28 to TRBJ1-1, with TRBD1 identical over 7 bases. Germline CDR1 MDHEN, CDR2 SYDVKM. CDR3 length equals 14 residues. The ends lost 6 bases at V and 2 bases at J; junction bases unmatched: 6. CDR3 sequence reads: CASSSGQDNTEAFF. CDR3 DNA: TGTGCCAGCAGCTCCGGACAGGATAACACTGAAGCTTTCTTT.

The rearrangement joins TRBV27 to TRBJ2-3; 9 bases are a match to TRBD2. The V gene end was trimmed by 3 bases and the J gene end by 2 bases; junction bases not matched to a gene: 3. The CDR3 is made up of 15 amino acids. Germline CDR1 MNHEY, CDR2 SMNVEV (reference sequence). In DNA form, the CDR3 reads TGTGCCAGCAGTTTCGGCGGGAGGGCCACAGATACGCAGTATTTT. It specifies CASSFGGRATDTQYF.

This chain joins TRBV13 and TRBJ2-7, with TRBD2 matching 15 bases. Germline V lookup: CDR1 PRHDT, CDR2 FYEKMQ (reference sequence). J was trimmed by 7 bases and V by 5 bases; bases with no gene match: 9. CDR3 size: 16 residues. CDR3 sequence (DNA): TGTGCCAGCAGCGCCGCCCGGACTAGCGGGAGGGGAGAGCAGTACTTC. Translation gives CASSAARTSGRGEQYF.

This chain uses TRBV28 with TRBJ2-7; no clear D. The CDR3 extends over 13 amino acids. The germline V gene has CDR1 MDHEN and CDR2 SYDVKM. The DNA for the CDR3 is TGTCCTACCCCGTTTTCACCCCTCTACGAGCAGTACTTC. Translated: CPTPFSPLYEQYF.

Comments on this clone: Other nucleotide sequences in the sample specify the same CDR3. The chain recombines TRBV14 with TRBJ1-1; no firm D call. The CDR3 runs 13 residues. V lost 5 bases, J lost 1 base, and 8 bases lay in between. Germline V lookup: CDR1 SGHDN, CDR2 FVKESK. The CDR3 loop is CASSYSENTEAFF. For the CDR3, the DNA is TGTGCCAGCAGCTACTCGGAGAACACTGAAGCTTTCTTT.